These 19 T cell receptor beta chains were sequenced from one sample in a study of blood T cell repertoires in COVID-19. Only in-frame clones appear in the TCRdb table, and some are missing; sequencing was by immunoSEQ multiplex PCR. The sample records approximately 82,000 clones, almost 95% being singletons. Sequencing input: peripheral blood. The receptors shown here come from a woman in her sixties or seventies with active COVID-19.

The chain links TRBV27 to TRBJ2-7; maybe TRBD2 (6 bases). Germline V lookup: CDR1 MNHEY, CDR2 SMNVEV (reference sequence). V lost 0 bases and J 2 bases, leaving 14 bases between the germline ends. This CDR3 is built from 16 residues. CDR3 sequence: CASSLSWRGSTYEQYF. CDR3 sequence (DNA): TGTGCCAGCAGTTTATCGTGGAGGGGATCGACCTACGAGCAGTACTTC.

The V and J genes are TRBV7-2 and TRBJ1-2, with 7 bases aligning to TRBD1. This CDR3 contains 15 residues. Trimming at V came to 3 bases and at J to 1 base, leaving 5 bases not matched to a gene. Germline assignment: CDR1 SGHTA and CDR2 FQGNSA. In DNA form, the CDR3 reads TGTGCCAGCAGCTTCAAAGGGGACAGTAACTATGGCTACACCTTC. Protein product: CASSFKGDSNYGYTF.

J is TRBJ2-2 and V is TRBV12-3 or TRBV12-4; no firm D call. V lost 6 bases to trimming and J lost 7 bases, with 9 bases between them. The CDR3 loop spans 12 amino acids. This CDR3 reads CASSPVVGELFF. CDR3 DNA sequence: TGTGCCAGCAGCCCGGTGGTCGGGGAGCTGTTTTTT.

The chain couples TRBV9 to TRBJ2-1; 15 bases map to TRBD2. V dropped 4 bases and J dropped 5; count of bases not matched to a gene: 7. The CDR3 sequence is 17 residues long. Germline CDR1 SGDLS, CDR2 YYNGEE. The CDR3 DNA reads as TGTGCCAGCAGCTCCGGGACTAGCGGGGGGTCCGACAATGAGCAGTTCTTC. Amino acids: CASSSGTSGGSDNEQFF.

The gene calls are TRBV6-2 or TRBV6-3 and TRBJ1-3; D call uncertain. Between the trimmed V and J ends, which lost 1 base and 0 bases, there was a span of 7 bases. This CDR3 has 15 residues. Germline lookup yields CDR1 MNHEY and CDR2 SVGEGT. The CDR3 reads CASSYFGVSGNTIYF. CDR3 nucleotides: TGTGCCAGCAGTTACTTCGGGGTCTCTGGAAACACCATATATTTT.

DNA for the CDR3: TGTGCCAGCAGAACCCGTGGGACTAGCGGGAGGTCACGTCAGTTCTTC. As protein: CASRTRGTSGRSRQFF. The genes are TRBV28 and TRBJ2-1, with 15 bases that match TRBD2. V lost 6 bases to trimming and J lost 13 bases; unmatched junction nucleotides: 13. The CDR3 runs 16 residues. The germline V gene has CDR1 MDHEN and CDR2 SYDVKM.

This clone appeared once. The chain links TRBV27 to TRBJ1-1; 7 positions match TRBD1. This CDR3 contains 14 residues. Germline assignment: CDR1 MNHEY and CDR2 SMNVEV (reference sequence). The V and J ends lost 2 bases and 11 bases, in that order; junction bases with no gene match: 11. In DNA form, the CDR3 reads TGTGCCAGCAGTTTAGGGGACAGAGCCCAGCAGGCTTTCTTT. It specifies CASSLGDRAQQAFF.

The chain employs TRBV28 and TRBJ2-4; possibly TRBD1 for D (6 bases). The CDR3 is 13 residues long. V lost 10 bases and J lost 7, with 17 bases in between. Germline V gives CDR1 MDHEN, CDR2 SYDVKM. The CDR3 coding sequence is TGTGCCACCCGAACCCCAGGGGTTAACATTCAGTACTTC. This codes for CATRTPGVNIQYF.

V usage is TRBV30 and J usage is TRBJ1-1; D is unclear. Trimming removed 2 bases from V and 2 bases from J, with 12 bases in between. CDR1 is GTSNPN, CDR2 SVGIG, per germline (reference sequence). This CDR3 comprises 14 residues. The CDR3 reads CAWSLTSANTEAFF. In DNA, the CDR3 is TGTGCCTGGAGTCTAACGAGCGCCAACACTGAAGCTTTCTTT.

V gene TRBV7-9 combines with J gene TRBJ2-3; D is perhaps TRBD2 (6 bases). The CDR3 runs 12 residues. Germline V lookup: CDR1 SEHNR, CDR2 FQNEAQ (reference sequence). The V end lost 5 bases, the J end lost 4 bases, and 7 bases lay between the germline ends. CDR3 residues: CASSRGSDTQYF. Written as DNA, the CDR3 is TGTGCCAGCAGCCGGGGGTCAGATACGCAGTATTTT.

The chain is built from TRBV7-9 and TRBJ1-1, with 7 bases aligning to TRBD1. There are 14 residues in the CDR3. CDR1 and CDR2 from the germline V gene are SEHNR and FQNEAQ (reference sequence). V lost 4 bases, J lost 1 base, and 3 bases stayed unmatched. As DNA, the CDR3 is TGTGCCAGCAGCTCTGGGACAGCGAACACTGAAGCTTTCTTT. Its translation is CASSSGTANTEAFF. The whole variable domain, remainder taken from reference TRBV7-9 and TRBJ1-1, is DTGVSQNPRHKITKRGQNVTFRCDPISEHNRLYWYRQTLGQGPEFLTYFQNEAQLEKSRLLSDRFSAERPKGSFSTLEIQRTEQGDSAMYLCASSSGTANTEAFFGQGTRLTVV.

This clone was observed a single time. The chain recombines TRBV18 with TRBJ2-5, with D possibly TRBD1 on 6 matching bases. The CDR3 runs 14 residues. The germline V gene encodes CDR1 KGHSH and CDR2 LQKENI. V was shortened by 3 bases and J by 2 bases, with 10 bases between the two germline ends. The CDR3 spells CASSPRTVQETQYF. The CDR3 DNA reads TGTGCCAGCTCACCCCGGACAGTTCAAGAGACCCAGTACTTC.

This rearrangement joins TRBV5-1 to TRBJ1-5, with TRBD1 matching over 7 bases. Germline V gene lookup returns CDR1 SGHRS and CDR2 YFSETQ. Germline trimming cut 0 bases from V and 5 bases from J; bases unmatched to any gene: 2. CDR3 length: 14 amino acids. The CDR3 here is CASSLGTGDQPQHF. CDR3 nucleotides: TGCGCCAGCAGCTTGGGTACAGGGGATCAGCCCCAGCATTTT. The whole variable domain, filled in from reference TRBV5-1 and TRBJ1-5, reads KAGVTQTPRYLIKTRGQQVTLSCSPISGHRSVSWYQQTPGQGLQFLFEYFSETQRNKGNFPGRFSGRQFSNSRSEMNVSTLELGDSALYLCASSLGTGDQPQHFGDGTRLSIL.

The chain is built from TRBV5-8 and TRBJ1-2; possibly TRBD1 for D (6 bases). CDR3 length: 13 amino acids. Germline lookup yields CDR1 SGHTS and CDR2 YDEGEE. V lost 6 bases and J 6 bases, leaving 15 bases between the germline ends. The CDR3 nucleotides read TGTGCCAGCACCCTACTCAGGGGCAATGGCTACACCTTC. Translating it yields CASTLLRGNGYTF.

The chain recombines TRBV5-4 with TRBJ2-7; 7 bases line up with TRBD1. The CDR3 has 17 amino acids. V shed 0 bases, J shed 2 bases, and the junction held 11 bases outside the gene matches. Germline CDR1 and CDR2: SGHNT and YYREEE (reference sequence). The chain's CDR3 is CASSLGAPGQSAYEQYF. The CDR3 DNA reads TGTGCCAGCAGCTTGGGGGCTCCGGGACAGAGCGCCTACGAGCAGTACTTC.

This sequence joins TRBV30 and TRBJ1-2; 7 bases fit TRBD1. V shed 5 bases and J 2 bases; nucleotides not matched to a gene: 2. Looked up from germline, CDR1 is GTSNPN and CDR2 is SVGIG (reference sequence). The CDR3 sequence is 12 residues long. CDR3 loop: CAWGRGNYGYTF. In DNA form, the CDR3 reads TGTGCCTGGGGCAGGGGGAACTATGGCTACACCTTC.

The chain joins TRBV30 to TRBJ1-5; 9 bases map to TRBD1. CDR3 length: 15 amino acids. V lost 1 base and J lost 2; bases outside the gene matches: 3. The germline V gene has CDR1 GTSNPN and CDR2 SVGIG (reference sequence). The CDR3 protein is CAWSADRGGNQPQHF. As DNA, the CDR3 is TGTGCCTGGAGTGCCGACAGGGGGGGCAATCAGCCCCAGCATTTT.

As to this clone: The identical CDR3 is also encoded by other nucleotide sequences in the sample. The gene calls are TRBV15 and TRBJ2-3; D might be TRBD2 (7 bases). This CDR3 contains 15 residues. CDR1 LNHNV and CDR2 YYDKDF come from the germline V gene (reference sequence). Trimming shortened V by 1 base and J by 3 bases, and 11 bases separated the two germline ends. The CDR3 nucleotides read TGTGCCACCAGCAGAGGGGGGGGCCCGACAGATACGCAGTATTTT. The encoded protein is CATSRGGGPTDTQYF.

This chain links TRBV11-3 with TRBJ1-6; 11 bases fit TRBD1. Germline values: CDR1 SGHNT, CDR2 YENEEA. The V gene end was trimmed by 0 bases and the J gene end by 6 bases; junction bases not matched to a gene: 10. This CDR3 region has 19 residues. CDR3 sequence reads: CASSLEVWDRGYSNSPLHF. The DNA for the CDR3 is TGTGCCAGCAGCTTAGAGGTGTGGGACAGGGGGTATTCTAATTCACCCCTCCACTTT. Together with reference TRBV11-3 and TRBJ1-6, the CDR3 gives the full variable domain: EAGVVQSPRYKIIEKKQPVAFWCNPISGHNTLYWYLQNLGQGPELLIRYENEEAVDDSQLPKDRFSAERLKGVDSTLKIQPAELGDSAVYLCASSLEVWDRGYSNSPLHFGNGTRLTVT.